Listed here is a single T cell receptor beta chain. The libraries were made with immunoSEQ v3. Using immunoSEQ multiplex PCR, the repertoire was profiled, and TCRdb retains in-frame clones only, with some absent. Seen here are about 12,000 clones, 50% to 75% observed once, and the top ten hold about 7.4%. This sample stems from a study of TIL therapy for anti-PD-1-resistant metastatic lung cancer. Study-level background: Tumors carried a median 1.5 non-synonymous mutations per megabase.

Time point indicated: pre-treatment sample, taken before nivolumab and TIL therapy. The tumor samples were excised metastases, mostly pleural nodules or supraclavicular lymph nodes. Patients were adults with stage 4 NSCLC. The CDR3 loop spans 14 amino acids. Germline loops: CDR1 SGHTA, CDR2 FQGNSA. V was shortened by 3 bases and J by 5 bases, with 13 bases between the two germline ends. The sequence derives from a person aged 25-85 years with non-small cell lung cancer. The chain links TRBV7-2 to TRBJ2-5, with D perhaps TRBD1 (6 bases). Sample: tumor tissue, taken at baseline. This CDR3 reads CASSLGLRGETQYF. DNA for the CDR3: TGTGCCAGCAGCTTGGGCCTAAGGGGGGAGACCCAGTACTTC.